Reported below is one T cell receptor (beta chain). The antigen remains undetermined. This record comes from a study of T cell responses to AZD1222 COVID-19 vaccine. Study results and limitations: Baseline serology detected seropositivity in only a handful of AZD1222 recipients. Repertoires were obtained solely post-peak T cell response. Vaccine-associated CD4 TCRs ranged over spike, dominating at 160-218 and 743-854.

Profiled with immunoSEQ multiplex PCR; TCRdb holds only in-frame clones, not every one. The table lists roughly 120,000 clones, approximately 86% of them singletons. The receptor's source is an adult in good health. The input for sequencing was peripheral blood, taken on day 0 of AZD1222 vaccination.

This CDR3 is CASSLRGSNTEAFF. Here the CDR3 DNA reads TGTGCCAGCAGCTTAAGGGGGTCGAACACTGAAGCTTTCTTT. The rearrangement uses TRBV7-6 and TRBJ1-1, with a possible D match to TRBD1 (6 bases). CDR1 and CDR2 from the germline V gene are SGHVS and FNYEAQ. The V end was cut by 2 bases, the J end by 1 base, with 8 bases between. CDR3 length equals 14 residues.